This TCR beta chain is from a study of early T cells in non-severe SARS-CoV-2 infection. cDNA molecules, individually, were tagged with unique molecular identifiers. TCRdb reprocessed the 5' RACE reads via MiXCR and lists one record per CDR3 protein. The sample records 25,000 to 35,000 distinct CDR3 sequences, approximately 5% being singletons. A few counts support this clonotype. The antigen is undetermined. Study-level points and caveats: The matching step, a VDJdb search, favored anti-spike CD8 responses and missed private and CD4 specificities.

The sample consisted of whole blood. This sequence originates from an adult who was a healthcare worker with PCR-confirmed SARS-CoV-2 infection or an uninfected control (not recorded which).

The CDR3 loop reads CASSSPGHSQETQYF. The CDR3 DNA sequence: TGCGCCAGCAGCTCGCCGGGACACTCACAAGAGACCCAGTACTTC. The chain links TRBV5-1 to TRBJ2-5, with D perhaps TRBD1 (6 bases). The CDR3 extends over 15 amino acids. The V end lost 3 bases, the J end lost 2 bases, and 14 bases lay between the germline ends. The V gene's germline CDR1 is SGHRS and CDR2 YFSETQ.